This TCR beta chain was captured in a study of blood T cell repertoires in COVID-19. At the level of the study: Spain, Italy and the United States supplied samples that represented acute and convalescent COVID-19. Sources were T cells, B-cell-depleted T cells, or PBMCs; the material itself was cDNA or gDNA.

Original methodology: Reference gene primer amplification in the assay estimated nucleated cell counts. The assay was immunoSEQ multiplex PCR, and TCRdb's table has in-frame clones only and misses some. The V and J calls and clone size come from that table; D and trimming were worked out from the DNA. The profile covers tens of thousands of clones, with 85% appearing a single time and roughly 5.5% taken by the ten largest. In germline, CDR1 is SQVTM, CDR2 ANQGSEA. Trimming at V came to 4 bases and at J to 6 bases, leaving 5 bases not matched to a gene. The CDR3 runs to 13 residues. The V and J genes are TRBV29-1 and TRBJ1-4; TRBD1 matches 7 bases. Sequencing was done on a sample of peripheral blood. The clonotype was recovered from a man in his 70s with acute or convalescent COVID-19. This CDR3 is CSVALGTDEKLFF. DNA for the CDR3: TGCAGCGTTGCGCTCGGGACAGATGAAAAACTGTTTTTT.